These T cell receptor beta chains were read from a single sample in a study of beta chain features in type 1 diabetes. Clones were sequenced by immunoSEQ multiplex PCR, and TCRdb holds only the in-frame ones, with some missing. The data show hundreds of thousands of clones, around 15% seen once. Material for sequencing was naive CD4+ T cells from blood. The receptors originated from a man aged 18-30 years with type 1 diabetes. The CDR3 runs from the conserved cysteine through the conserved F or W.

TRBV7-2	TRBJ1-5	CASSVLTGGDQPQHF
TRBV5-6	TRBJ1-1	CASSFFPNTEAFF
TRBV6-5	TRBJ2-3	CASSSPGEGTDTQYF
TRBV6-1	TRBJ1-6	CASSEDWLDSPLHF
TRBV2	TRBJ2-6	CASRTGTGANVLTF
TRBV13	TRBJ2-5	CASSPRSRGGPQETQYF
TRBV30	TRBJ1-1	CAWSQSAGNAEAFF
TRBV5-4	TRBJ2-7	CASSLSQGSYEQYF
TRBV29-1	TRBJ2-3	CSVSGTGGTDTQYF
TRBV27	TRBJ1-1	CASRAPLSEAFF
TRBV9	TRBJ1-1	CASNKGDRVNTEAFF
TRBV11-3	TRBJ1-2	CASSPRDSNMGGYTF
TRBV6-5	TRBJ2-7	CASILNRGNEQYF
TRBV28	TRBJ1-5	CASSFVGNQPQHF
TRBV25-1	TRBJ2-7	CASSGPPGTDSYEQYF
TRBV30	TRBJ2-2	CVWRGGAGGELFF
TRBV29-1	TRBJ1-2	CSVAGYSSGYTF
TRBV28	TRBJ2-3	CATRGASGGGTDTQYF
TRBV6-6	TRBJ2-5	CASSYARVGETQYF
TRBV7-9	TRBJ2-1	CASSLIIAGGRYNEQFF
TRBV30	TRBJ1-2	CAWSRDSLRGYTF
TRBV28	TRBJ1-2	CASSFTDNYGYTF
TRBV30	TRBJ2-1	CATDYRGENEQFF
TRBV7-2	TRBJ2-7	CASSRGGYEQYF
TRBV6-5	TRBJ2-3	CASSPPGGSTRAQYF
TRBV10-3	TRBJ2-3	CAISETSGGLTDTQYF
TRBV28	TRBJ1-2	CASSLGIGGYTF
TRBV13	TRBJ2-1	CASRTRPEAIWEQFF
TRBV7-2	TRBJ2-3	CASSLWRGSTDTQYF
TRBV6-6	TRBJ2-1	CASSPGDNEQFF
TRBV7-6	TRBJ1-6	CASSLATVANSPLHF
TRBV7-2	TRBJ1-2	CASSARGGYGYTF
TRBV7-9	TRBJ2-1	CASSPRSTGTSDYNEQFF
TRBV5-1	TRBJ2-1	CASSLETGTEQFF
TRBV2	TRBJ2-1	CASSAQGLARYNEQFF
TRBV6-5	TRBJ1-2	CASSATQGYYGYTF
TRBV9	TRBJ2-5	CASSDAPGLIKETQYF